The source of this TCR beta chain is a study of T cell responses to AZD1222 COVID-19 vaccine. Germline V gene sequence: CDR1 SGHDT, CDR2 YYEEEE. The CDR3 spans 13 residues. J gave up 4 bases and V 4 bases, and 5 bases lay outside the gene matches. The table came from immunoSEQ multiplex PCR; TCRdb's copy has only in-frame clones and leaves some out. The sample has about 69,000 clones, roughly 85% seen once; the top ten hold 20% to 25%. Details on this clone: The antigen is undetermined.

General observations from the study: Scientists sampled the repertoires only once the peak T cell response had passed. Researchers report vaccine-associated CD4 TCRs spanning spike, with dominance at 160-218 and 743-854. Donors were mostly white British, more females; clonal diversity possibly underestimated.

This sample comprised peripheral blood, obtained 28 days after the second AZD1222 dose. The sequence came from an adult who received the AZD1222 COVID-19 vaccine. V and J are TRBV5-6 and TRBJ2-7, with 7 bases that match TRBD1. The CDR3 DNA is TGTGCCAGCAGCGCCCGGGACAGATACGAGCAGTACTTC. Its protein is CASSARDRYEQYF.